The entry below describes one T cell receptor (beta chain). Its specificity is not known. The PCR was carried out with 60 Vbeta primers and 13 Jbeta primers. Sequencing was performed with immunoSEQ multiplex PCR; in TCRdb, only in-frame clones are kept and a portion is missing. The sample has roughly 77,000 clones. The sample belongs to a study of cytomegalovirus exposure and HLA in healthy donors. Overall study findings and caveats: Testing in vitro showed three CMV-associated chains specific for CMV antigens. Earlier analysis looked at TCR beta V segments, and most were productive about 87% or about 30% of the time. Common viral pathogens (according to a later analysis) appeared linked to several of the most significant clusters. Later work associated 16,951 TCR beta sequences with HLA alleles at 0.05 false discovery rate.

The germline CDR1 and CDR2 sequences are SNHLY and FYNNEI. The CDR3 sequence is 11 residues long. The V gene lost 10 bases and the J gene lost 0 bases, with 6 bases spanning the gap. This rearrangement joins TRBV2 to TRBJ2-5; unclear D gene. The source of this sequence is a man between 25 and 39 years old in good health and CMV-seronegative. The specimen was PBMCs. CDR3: CATAYQETQYF. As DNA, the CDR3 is TGTGCCACCGCGTACCAAGAGACCCAGTACTTC.